One sample yielded the 23 T cell receptor beta chains listed below, sequenced in a study of blood T cell repertoires in COVID-19. Profiled with immunoSEQ multiplex PCR; TCRdb holds only in-frame clones, not every one. The sample records about 190,000 clones, 85% to 90% being singletons. The sample was peripheral blood. The origin of the receptors is a man aged 45-60 years with acute or convalescent COVID-19.

V gene TRBV27 combines with J gene TRBJ2-3; no definite D call. From germline, CDR1 is MNHEY and CDR2 SMNVEV (reference sequence). Trimming took 6 bases from V and 0 from J, leaving 13 bases between them. This CDR3 has 15 residues. CDR3 sequence (DNA): TGTGCCAGCAGCCCACTCACTACTAGCACAGATACGCAGTATTTT. Amino acids: CASSPLTTSTDTQYF.

The chain links TRBV28 to TRBJ2-2, with TRBD1 identical over 8 bases. V shed 1 base and J 2 bases; nucleotides not matched to a gene: 3. The CDR3 runs to 16 residues. Germline-derived CDR1 and CDR2 are MDHEN and SYDVKM. CDR3 DNA: TGTGCCAGCAGTTTATTGACAGGGGCTAACACCGGGGAGCTGTTTTTT. Its protein product is CASSLLTGANTGELFF.

The V call is TRBV7-9, the J call TRBJ2-5, with unresolved D. V shed 3 bases and J shed 9 bases, with 11 bases lying between them. CDR3 length: 12 amino acids. CDR1 is SEHNR and CDR2 is FQNEAQ in the germline V gene (reference sequence). CDR3 amino acids: CASSFGGEAQYF. The DNA of the CDR3 is TGTGCCAGCAGCTTTGGCGGTGAGGCCCAGTACTTC. Using reference TRBV7-9 and TRBJ2-5 for the parts outside the CDR3, the full variable domain is DTGVSQNPRHKITKRGQNVTFRCDPISEHNRLYWYRQTLGQGPEFLTYFQNEAQLEKSRLLSDRFSAERPKGSFSTLEIQRTEQGDSAMYLCASSFGGEAQYFGPGTRLLVL.

J is TRBJ2-7 and V is TRBV5-4; 7 bases fit TRBD1. Germline CDR1 reads SGHNT; CDR2 reads YYREEE (reference sequence). This CDR3 region has 16 residues. The ends lost 4 bases at V and 0 bases at J; junction bases unmatched: 10. The CDR3 spells CASSPSEGASSYEQYF. The DNA of the CDR3 is TGTGCCAGCAGCCCTTCCGAGGGGGCCTCCTCCTACGAGCAGTACTTC.

The chain combines TRBV30 with TRBJ1-1, with 8 bases that match TRBD1. The CDR3 loop spans 13 amino acids. CDR1 is GTSNPN, CDR2 SVGIG, per germline (reference sequence). The J segment lost 4 bases and the V segment lost 1 base, leaving 2 bases of the junction unmatched. CDR3 sequence (DNA): TGTGCCTGGAGTGGAACAGGGGGCACTGAAGCTTTCTTT. Translation gives CAWSGTGGTEAFF.

This clone was observed a few times. The V call is TRBV14, the J call TRBJ2-2; D is perhaps TRBD1 (5 bases). From germline, CDR1 is SGHDN and CDR2 FVKESK. CDR3 length equals 16 residues. V dropped 1 base and J dropped 4 bases, with 13 bases sitting between them. Here the CDR3 reads CASSQGRVISTGELFF. The CDR3 DNA follows: TGTGCCAGCAGCCAAGGCAGGGTGATATCCACCGGGGAGCTGTTTTTT.

This chain connects TRBV19 to TRBJ2-7, with D possibly being TRBD2 (5 bases). V lost 3 bases to trimming and J lost 3 bases, with 12 bases between them. CDR3 length: 14 amino acids. Germline V lookup: CDR1 LNHDA, CDR2 SQIVND (reference sequence). CDR3 coding DNA: TGTGCCAGTAGTATTACGGCGGGCAACTACGAGCAGTACTTC. It translates to CASSITAGNYEQYF.

The chain links TRBV11-2 to TRBJ1-6, with D tentatively TRBD1 (6 bases). This CDR3 comprises 16 residues. V lost 6 bases and J 7 bases, leaving 19 bases between the germline ends. Germline CDR1 reads SGHAT; CDR2 reads FQNNGV. CDR3 nucleotide sequence: TGTGCCAGCAGGGATTTCGGGGGGGCCGGGAATTCACCCCTCCACTTT. This sequence encodes CASRDFGGAGNSPLHF.

The chain recombines TRBV3-1 (or the pseudogene TRBV3-2) with TRBJ2-7, with a tentative D call TRBD2 (5 bases). In germline, CDR1 is LGHDT, CDR2 YNNKEL (reference sequence). V lost 4 bases and J lost 0, with 13 bases in between. This CDR3 has 15 residues. This CDR3 reads CASSPLREVSYEQYF. The DNA of the CDR3 is TGTGCCAGCAGCCCACTCCGGGAAGTCTCCTACGAGCAGTACTTC.

This sequence joins TRBV9 and TRBJ2-1; 10 bases align to TRBD2. This CDR3 contains 18 residues. CDR1 and CDR2 from the germline V gene are SGDLS and YYNGEE. The trim removed 3 bases at V and 7 bases at J, leaving 16 bases unmatched. The CDR3 DNA is TGTGCCAGCAGCGCTTCCCTGGCCAGCGGGAGGGCCAAGAATGAGCAGTTCTTC. Translated: CASSASLASGRAKNEQFF.

CDR3 amino acids: CASRQGSDQPQHF. CDR3 nucleotide sequence: TGTGCCAGCAGACAGGGTTCTGATCAGCCCCAGCATTTT. The J gene is TRBJ1-5, the V gene TRBV12-3 or TRBV12-4; perhaps TRBD1 as D (6 bases). This CDR3 has 13 residues. V was pared by 6 bases and J by 5 bases, with 11 bases between.

The CDR3 bases are TGTGCCAGCAGCGTAAGGCCAACTAGCGACACCGGGGAGCTGTTTTTT. Amino acid sequence: CASSVRPTSDTGELFF. The rearrangement links TRBV9 to TRBJ2-2; 7 positions agree with TRBD2. This CDR3 has 16 residues. Germline V gene lookup returns CDR1 SGDLS and CDR2 YYNGEE. The ends lost 1 base at V and 3 bases at J; junction bases unmatched: 6. Full variable domain (remainder filled in from reference TRBV9 and TRBJ2-2): DSGVTQTPKHLITATGQRVTLRCSPRSGDLSVYWYQQSLDQGLQFLIQYYNGEERAKGNILERFSAQQFPDLHSELNLSSLELGDSALYFCASSVRPTSDTGELFFGEGSRLTVL.

This clone was found once. V and J are TRBV27 and TRBJ2-2, with 7 bases matching TRBD2. The CDR3 runs 14 residues. Germline V CDR1 and CDR2: MNHEY, SMNVEV (reference sequence). J lost 7 bases, V lost 6 bases, and 8 bases had no gene match. For the CDR3, the DNA is TGTGCCAGCAGCTTAACGCGGGAGAACGGGGAGCTGTTTTTT. Its translation: CASSLTRENGELFF.

DNA for the CDR3: TGTGCCAGCAGCTTAGAGGGGGTAAATTACAATGAGCAGTTCTTC. It translates to CASSLEGVNYNEQFF. V is TRBV7-3 and J is TRBJ2-1; tentatively, D is TRBD1 (6 bases). Trimming stripped 2 bases from V and 4 bases from J, with 12 bases between. Germline V gives CDR1 SGHTA, CDR2 FQGTGA. The CDR3 extends over 15 amino acids.

J is TRBJ2-7 and V is TRBV3-1 (or the pseudogene TRBV3-2); 10 positions match TRBD2. In germline, CDR1 is LGHDT, CDR2 YNNKEL (reference sequence). The CDR3 is 15 residues long. Trimming cost V 5 bases and J 1 base; bases outside gene matches: 5. CDR3 amino acids: CASSTGTSVSYEQYF. In DNA, the CDR3 is TGTGCCAGCAGCACCGGGACTAGCGTTTCCTACGAGCAGTACTTC.

The V gene is TRBV5-1, the J gene TRBJ2-7, with a tentative D call TRBD2 (6 bases). The V and J ends lost 4 bases and 0 bases respectively, with 8 bases between them. Germline CDR1 is SGHRS and CDR2 is YFSETQ. The CDR3 loop spans 13 amino acids. The CDR3, as DNA: TGCGCCAGCAGCCGCGGGGACTCCTACGAGCAGTACTTC. Its protein product is CASSRGDSYEQYF.

The chain combines TRBV13 with TRBJ2-1; possible D gene TRBD1, 6 bases. In germline, CDR1 is PRHDT, CDR2 FYEKMQ (reference sequence). Trimming shortened V by 5 bases and J by 6 bases, and 14 bases separated the two germline ends. This CDR3 contains 14 residues. The CDR3 here is CASSGGGALNEQFF. The CDR3 DNA reads as TGTGCCAGCAGCGGGGGCGGCGCGCTCAATGAGCAGTTCTTC.

The chain links TRBV7-2 to TRBJ2-3; 8 nucleotides align to TRBD2. This CDR3 comprises 14 residues. Germline CDR1 is SGHTA and CDR2 is FQGNSA. The ends lost 7 bases at V and 5 bases at J; junction bases unmatched: 8. CDR3 in DNA: TGTGCCAGCACCGGGGGGGGGATGATAGATACGCAGTATTTT. Protein: CASTGGGMIDTQYF. The whole variable domain, filled in from reference TRBV7-2 and TRBJ2-3, reads GAGVSQSPSNKVTEKGKDVELRCDPISGHTALYWYRQSLGQGLEFLIYFQGNSAPDKSGLPSDRFSAERTGGSVSTLTIQRTQQEDSAVYLCASTGGGMIDTQYFGPGTRLTVL.

This clone occurred once. This rearrangement joins TRBV2 to TRBJ2-7; 9 nucleotides agree with TRBD2. The CDR3 has 15 amino acids. Germline CDR1 reads SNHLY; CDR2 reads FYNNEI. Losses at the gene ends were 3 bases for V and 3 bases for J; bases not matched to a gene: 6. The DNA of the CDR3 is TGTGCCAGCAGTGATGCCACTAGCGGGTTCTACGAGCAGTACTTC. This translates into CASSDATSGFYEQYF.

The CDR3 DNA reads as TGTGCCATCGAAGGGGGACGGTACAATGAGCAGTTCTTC. Its translation is CAIEGGRYNEQFF. This chain joins TRBV10-3 and TRBJ2-1; D is perhaps TRBD1 (6 bases). Germline assignment: CDR1 ENHRY and CDR2 SYGVKD. CDR3 length equals 13 residues. With 8 bases removed from V and 4 bases from J, the gap between germline ends came to 12 bases.

J is TRBJ1-5 and V is TRBV4-2; 9 nucleotides align to TRBD1. V lost 4 bases and J lost 0; bases outside the gene matches: 10. The CDR3 runs 18 residues. Germline values: CDR1 LGHNA, CDR2 YNFKEQ. The CDR3 loop reads CASSPRTGDRNSNQPQHF. CDR3 sequence (DNA): TGTGCCAGCAGCCCCCGGACAGGGGACCGTAATAGCAATCAGCCCCAGCATTTT.

The CDR3 sequence: CASSTVNQPQHF. The CDR3 DNA is TGTGCCAGTAGTACAGTCAATCAGCCCCAGCATTTT. The rearrangement uses TRBV19 and TRBJ1-5, with D unresolved. Trimming took off 4 bases at V and 3 bases at J, with 4 bases between the two ends. The germline CDR1 and CDR2 sequences are LNHDA and SQIVND (reference sequence). This CDR3 has 12 residues.

The chain recombines TRBV6-5 with TRBJ1-1, with 9 bases identical to TRBD1. The germline CDR1 and CDR2 sequences are MNHEY and SVGAGI. CDR3 length: 13 residues. V gave up 6 bases and J gave up 3 bases; unmatched junction bases: 2. CDR3 region: CASRRTGDTEAFF. The CDR3 DNA reads as TGTGCCAGCAGACGGACAGGGGACACTGAAGCTTTCTTT.